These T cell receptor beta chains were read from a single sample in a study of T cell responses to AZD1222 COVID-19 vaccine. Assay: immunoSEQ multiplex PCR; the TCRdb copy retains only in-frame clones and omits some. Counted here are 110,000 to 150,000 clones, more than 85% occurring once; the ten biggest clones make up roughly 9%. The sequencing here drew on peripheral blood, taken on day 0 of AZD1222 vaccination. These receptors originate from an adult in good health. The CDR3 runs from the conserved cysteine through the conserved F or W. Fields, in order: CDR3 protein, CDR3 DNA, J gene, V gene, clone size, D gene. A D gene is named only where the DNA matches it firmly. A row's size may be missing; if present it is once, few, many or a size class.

CATSRDLGGLNQPQHF | TGTGCCACCAGCAGAGATTTGGGGGGATTGAATCAGCCCCAGCATTTT | TRBJ1-5 | TRBV15 | . | .
CASSQVSGEDSPLHF | TGCGCCAGCAGCCAAGTATCGGGGGAGGATTCACCCCTCCACTTT | TRBJ1-6 | TRBV4-1 | . | .
CATSRRTGQGIATNYGYTF | TGTGCCACCAGCAGAAGGACGGGACAGGGCATTGCTACTAACTATGGCTACACCTTC | TRBJ1-2 | TRBV15 | . | TRBD1
CASSPLGEDTEAFF | TGTGCCAGCTCACCGCTGGGTGAGGACACTGAAGCTTTCTTT | TRBJ1-1 | TRBV18 | . | .
CASSQGIGWDTEAFF | TGCGCCAGCAGCCAAGGAATAGGGTGGGACACTGAAGCTTTCTTT | TRBJ1-1 | TRBV4-1 | . | .
CASSLSTVGETQYF | TGTGCCAGCAGCTTAAGTACGGTTGGAGAGACCCAGTACTTC | TRBJ2-5 | TRBV7-2 | . | .
CASSFYELDRGQIGYTF | TGTGCCAGCAGCTTCTACGAATTAGACAGGGGGCAAATTGGCTACACCTTC | TRBJ1-2 | TRBV7-9 | once | TRBD1
CASSSIPGHLNYGYTF | TGTGCCAGCAGTTCTATTCCGGGACACCTTAACTATGGCTACACCTTC | TRBJ1-2 | TRBV28 | few | .
CASSLAFTGHGYTF | TGTGCCAGCAGTTTAGCTTTTACAGGACATGGCTACACCTTC | TRBJ1-2 | TRBV27 | . | .
CASSPGTYEQYF | TGTGCCAGCTCTCCCGGCACCTACGAGCAGTACTTC | TRBJ2-7 | TRBV18 | . | .
CASSLPGDTDTQYF | TGTGCCAGCAGCCTCCCCGGGGACACAGATACGCAGTATTTT | TRBJ2-3 | TRBV6-5 | . | .
CASSLAGSIRAEAFF | TGTGCCAGCAGTTTGGCAGGGTCCATTAGGGCTGAAGCTTTCTTT | TRBJ1-1 | TRBV27 | . | .
CASGGHPSGNTIYF | TGTGCCAGCGGCGGACATCCCTCTGGAAACACCATATATTTT | TRBJ1-3 | TRBV7-8 | . | .
CASSITSAYNEQFF | TGTGCCAGTAGTATAACTAGCGCGTACAATGAGCAGTTCTTC | TRBJ2-1 | TRBV19 | . | TRBD2
CASSPPSPKHSPLHF | TGTGCCAGCTCACCACCTTCCCCTAAGCATTCACCCCTCCACTTT | TRBJ1-6 | TRBV18 | . | .
CASSQTSYNEQFF | TGTGCCAGCAGCCAAACCTCCTACAATGAGCAGTTCTTC | TRBJ2-1 | TRBV3-1/TRBV3-2 | . | .
CASGGGQYF | TGTGCCAGCGGAGGAGGGCAGTACTTC | TRBJ2-7 | TRBV2 | . | .
CASSVGAITSGGADEQYF | TGTGCCAGCAGCGTAGGCGCCATTACTAGCGGGGGGGCGGACGAGCAGTACTTC | TRBJ2-7 | TRBV11-3 | . | TRBD2
CASKLAGTNTGELFF | TGTGCCAGCAAACTAGCGGGGACCAACACCGGGGAGCTGTTTTTT | TRBJ2-2 | TRBV6-5 | . | TRBD2
CASSHGGTSNTGELFF | TGTGCCAGCAGCCACGGAGGGACTTCGAACACCGGGGAGCTGTTTTTT | TRBJ2-2 | TRBV11-3 | . | .
CASSRTGIGYGYTF | TGTGCCAGCAGCCGCACAGGGATCGGCTATGGCTACACCTTC | TRBJ1-2 | TRBV6-5 | . | .
CASSLGTSNEQYF | TGCGCCAGCAGCTTGGGGACTTCCAACGAGCAGTACTTC | TRBJ2-7 | TRBV5-1 | . | .
CASSPVPVLDEKLFF | TGTGCCAGTAGTCCAGTCCCCGTCTTGGATGAAAAACTGTTTTTT | TRBJ1-4 | TRBV19 | . | .
CASSLERTGPYEQYF | TGCGCCAGCAGCTTGGAACGGACAGGTCCCTACGAGCAGTACTTC | TRBJ2-7 | TRBV5-1 | . | TRBD1
CASSLADQPQHF | TGTGCCAGCAGCTTAGCGGACCAGCCCCAGCATTTT | TRBJ1-5 | TRBV7-9 | . | .
CASHSAQGSNEQFF | TGTGCCAGCCATTCAGCACAGGGTAGTAATGAGCAGTTCTTC | TRBJ2-1 | TRBV28 | . | .
CASSYSGTPSLQFF | TGTGCCAGCAGTTATTCGGGGACTCCTAGCCTGCAGTTCTTC | TRBJ2-1 | TRBV6-5 | . | .
CASSQEAGRRGGEQYF | TGTGCCAGCAGCCAAGAGGCCGGAAGGCGGGGGGGCGAGCAGTACTTC | TRBJ2-7 | TRBV4-2 | . | TRBD2
CASSIRASDYGYTF | TGTGCCAGTAGTATTCGGGCATCAGACTATGGCTACACCTTC | TRBJ1-2 | TRBV19 | . | .
CASLSGTEAFF | TGTGCCTCACTGTCGGGCACTGAAGCTTTCTTT | TRBJ1-1 | TRBV6-5 | . | .
CAISEPLKKDGNTGELFF | TGTGCCATCAGTGAACCACTCAAGAAGGACGGGAACACCGGGGAGCTGTTTTTT | TRBJ2-2 | TRBV10-3 | . | .
CAWVERVTYGYTF | TGTGCCTGGGTAGAGAGGGTAACCTATGGCTACACCTTC | TRBJ1-2 | TRBV30 | . | .
CASSSRQAETDTQYF | TGTGCCAGTAGTAGCCGACAGGCTGAGACGGATACGCAGTATTTT | TRBJ2-3 | TRBV19 | . | .
CATSDSTGGSPDTQYF | TGTGCCACCAGTGACTCGACAGGGGGCTCCCCGGATACGCAGTATTTT | TRBJ2-3 | TRBV24-1 | . | TRBD1
CASNTGSLGSPLHF | TGTGCCAGTAATACAGGGTCGCTTGGTTCACCCCTCCACTTT | TRBJ1-6 | TRBV19 | . | .
CSVSGNRHTEAFF | TGCAGCGTATCAGGGAATCGACACACTGAAGCTTTCTTT | TRBJ1-1 | TRBV29-1 | . | .
CSALNLAGTDTQYF | TGCAGCGCCCTTAATTTAGCAGGCACAGATACGCAGTATTTT | TRBJ2-3 | TRBV29-1 | once | .
CASSFDSNQPQHF | TGTGCCAGCAGCTTTGACAGCAATCAGCCCCAGCATTTT | TRBJ1-5 | TRBV11-2 | . | .
CASSFLGPGEQYF | TGTGCCAGCAGCTTTCTTGGGCCGGGCGAGCAGTACTTC | TRBJ2-7 | TRBV13 | . | .
CASSLLGTGDGEKLFF | TGTGCCAGCAGTCTACTTGGGACAGGGGATGGCGAAAAACTGTTTTTT | TRBJ1-4 | TRBV27 | . | TRBD1
CASSRDRREDQPQHF | TGTGCCAGTAGCCGGGACAGAAGGGAGGATCAGCCCCAGCATTTT | TRBJ1-5 | TRBV19 | . | TRBD1
CASTPVGGLTDTQYF | TGTGCCAGCACCCCGGTGGGGGGGCTCACAGATACGCAGTATTTT | TRBJ2-3 | TRBV13 | . | .
CASSSGVNTEAFF | TGTGCCAGCAGCTCAGGGGTGAACACTGAAGCTTTCTTT | TRBJ1-1 | TRBV7-2 | few | .
CASSFPRTGKLTGDYGYTF | TGTGCCAGCAGTTTTCCCCGGACAGGGAAGCTGACGGGGGACTATGGCTACACCTTC | TRBJ1-2 | TRBV28 | . | TRBD1
CASSTTPRGGYTDTQYF | TGTGCCAGCAGCACCACCCCCCGGGGGGGCTACACAGATACGCAGTATTTT | TRBJ2-3 | TRBV7-2 | few | TRBD2
CATSDKINYGYTF | TGTGCCACCAGTGATAAAATCAACTATGGCTACACCTTC | TRBJ1-2 | TRBV24-1 | . | .
CASSLGTDFGNQPQHF | TGTGCCAGCAGCCTTGGGACAGACTTTGGCAATCAGCCCCAGCATTTT | TRBJ1-5 | TRBV3-1/TRBV3-2 | . | TRBD1
CASRLAGTRETQYF | TGTGCCAGCAGACTAGCCGGGACTAGAGAGACCCAGTACTTC | TRBJ2-5 | TRBV13 | . | TRBD2
CASSREDRQGVSGYTF | TGTGCCAGCAGCCGAGAAGATCGACAGGGGGTTAGTGGCTACACCTTC | TRBJ1-2 | TRBV14 | . | TRBD1
CASSLARGEGTQYF | TGTGCCAGCAGCTTAGCGAGGGGGGAAGGTACGCAGTATTTT | TRBJ2-3 | TRBV7-2 | . | .
CASSQDRDSELNTEAFF | TGTGCCAGCAGCCAAGACCGGGACAGCGAATTGAACACTGAAGCTTTCTTT | TRBJ1-1 | TRBV3-1/TRBV3-2 | . | TRBD1